The 15 T cell receptor beta chains below were found in one sample sequenced in a study of cytomegalovirus exposure and HLA in healthy donors. Primers for the PCR totalled 60 Vbeta and 13 Jbeta. TCRdb's table, derived via immunoSEQ multiplex PCR, lists solely in-frame clones and lacks some. The sample carries some 110,000 clones, roughly four fifths recorded once. The source material was PBMCs. The receptor source for this set is a woman aged 45-65 years in good health and CMV-seropositive.

The J gene is TRBJ2-3, the V gene TRBV2, with a weak D call TRBD2 (5 bases). The CDR3 has 15 amino acids. V lost 6 bases and J lost 3, with 16 bases in between. The germline V gene has CDR1 SNHLY and CDR2 FYNNEI. Here the CDR3 DNA reads TGTGCCAGCAGACAACTCTCGTCGGGGACAGATACGCAGTATTTT. Amino acid sequence: CASRQLSSGTDTQYF.

The gene calls are TRBV7-3 and TRBJ2-2; 9 bases map to TRBD1. The CDR3 totals 15 residues. Germline assignment: CDR1 SGHTA and CDR2 FQGTGA. V was clipped by 5 bases and J by 5 bases; unmatched bases: 6. The CDR3 here is CASSPPGQGTGELFF. The CDR3 DNA reads TGTGCCAGCAGCCCGCCGGGACAGGGTACCGGGGAGCTGTTTTTT.

The V and J genes are TRBV4-2 and TRBJ2-1; 10 positions agree with TRBD1. This CDR3 has 19 amino acids. Germline assignment: CDR1 LGHNA and CDR2 YNFKEQ. Unmatched junction bases numbered 12, after V lost 4 bases and J lost 0 bases. The CDR3 region has the DNA TGTGCCAGCAGCCCCCGGGACAGGGGTTCTCTTAGCTCCTACAATGAGCAGTTCTTC. Residues: CASSPRDRGSLSSYNEQFF.

The chain couples TRBV5-8 to TRBJ2-1; 11 positions agree with TRBD2. The CDR3 runs 15 residues. The germline CDR1 and CDR2 sequences are SGHTS and YDEGEE. Trimming took 4 bases from V and 8 from J; bases not matched to a gene: 8. Here the CDR3 reads CASSVAGGGMDEQFF. CDR3 nucleotides: TGTGCCAGCAGCGTAGCGGGGGGGGGCATGGATGAGCAGTTCTTC.

The CDR3 sequence: CASSYSRSGANVLTF. The CDR3, as DNA: TGTGCCAGCAGTTACTCGCGGAGTGGGGCCAACGTCCTGACTTTC. This rearrangement joins TRBV6-5 to TRBJ2-6; D unresolved. CDR3 size: 15 residues. Trimming cost V 0 bases and J 3 bases, with 6 bases left between them. Per the germline V gene, CDR1 is MNHEY and CDR2 is SVGAGI.

The chain combines TRBV19 with TRBJ1-5; possible D gene TRBD1, 6 bases. V was trimmed by 3 bases and J by 6 bases, leaving 9 bases between them. CDR1 is LNHDA, CDR2 SQIVND, per germline (reference sequence). The CDR3 totals 13 residues. Here the CDR3 DNA reads TGTGCCAGTAGTATGGACAGCGTTCAGCCCCAGCATTTT. Amino acid sequence: CASSMDSVQPQHF. The full variable domain, in which reference TRBV19 and TRBJ1-5 provide the parts outside the CDR3, is DGGITQSPKYLFRKEGQNVTLSCEQNLNHDAMYWYRQDPGQGLRLIYYSQIVNDFQKGDIAEGYSVSREKKESFPLTVTSAQKNPTAFYLCASSMDSVQPQHFGDGTRLSIL.

V usage is TRBV1 and J usage is TRBJ2-1; whether TRBD1, the table's D call, matches the DNA was not checked. TRBV1 is annotated as a pseudogene. This CDR3 is built from 15 residues. The CDR3 DNA reads as TGCACCAGCAGCTACAGACAGGAGACCTACAATGAGCAGTTCTTC. It specifies CTSSYRQETYNEQFF.

This chain uses TRBV7-9 with TRBJ2-1, with D possibly matching TRBD1 (5 bases). V was cut by 5 bases and J by 3 bases, with 14 bases left in between. CDR3 length: 15 amino acids. Germline values: CDR1 SEHNR, CDR2 FQNEAQ (reference sequence). CDR3 DNA: TGTGCCAGCAGCCCCCCTCTCAGGGACTACAATGAGCAGTTCTTC. Its translation is CASSPPLRDYNEQFF.

The chain uses TRBV7-3 and TRBJ2-2, with 9 nucleotides matching TRBD2. V lost 2 bases, J lost 6 bases, and 4 bases stayed unmatched. The CDR3 runs 15 residues. Per the germline V gene, CDR1 is SGHTA and CDR2 is FQGTGA. In nucleotides, the CDR3 is TGTGCCAGCAGCTTATCCGGGACTAGCCCCGGGGAGCTGTTTTTT. It translates to CASSLSGTSPGELFF.

This clone was seen a handful of times. This rearrangement joins TRBV25-1 to TRBJ1-2; TRBD1 might be the D (5 bases). CDR1 and CDR2 (germline): MGHDK, SYGVNS. V lost 6 bases, J lost 0 bases, and 17 bases lay in between. The CDR3 length is 16 residues. DNA of the CDR3: TGTGCCAGCAGCAAGACTCATACAGGAACTAACTATGGCTACACCTTC. This encodes CASSKTHTGTNYGYTF.

This chain joins TRBV5-4 and TRBJ2-7; TRBD2 matches at 8 bases. Germline V gene lookup returns CDR1 SGHNT and CDR2 YYREEE (reference sequence). The CDR3 runs to 15 residues. Trimming cost V 0 bases and J 2 bases; bases outside gene matches: 4. The CDR3 reads CASSLGPGGAYEQYF. The CDR3 coding sequence is TGTGCCAGCAGCTTGGGCCCCGGGGGGGCCTACGAGCAGTACTTC.

The rearrangement uses TRBV29-1 and TRBJ1-5, with D unresolved. CDR1 and CDR2 from the germline V gene are SQVTM and ANQGSEA. Trimming pared 4 bases from V and 7 bases from J, leaving 17 bases between. This CDR3 is built from 14 residues. CDR3 sequence reads: CSVGLASGGQPQHF. Here the CDR3 DNA reads TGCAGCGTTGGTCTTGCCTCGGGTGGGCAGCCCCAGCATTTT.

The chain links TRBV7-3 to TRBJ1-1; perhaps TRBD1 as D (5 bases). The germline V gene has CDR1 SGHTA and CDR2 FQGTGA. Trimming shortened V by 8 bases and J by 0 bases, and 16 bases separated the two germline ends. The CDR3 consists of 15 residues. CDR3 DNA sequence: TGTGCCAGCGCCCAGCTGGGGCAGGTGAACACTGAAGCTTTCTTT. This gives the protein CASAQLGQVNTEAFF.

The V gene is TRBV28, the J gene TRBJ2-7, with no clear D. CDR1 MDHEN and CDR2 SYDVKM come from the germline V gene. V shed 3 bases and J shed 3 bases, with 12 bases lying between them. CDR3 size: 14 residues. CDR3 in amino acids: CASSFQQPYYEQYF. The CDR3 DNA sequence: TGTGCCAGCAGTTTTCAACAGCCATACTACGAGCAGTACTTC.

This rearrangement joins TRBV6-7 to TRBJ2-1, with D tentatively TRBD1 (5 bases). TRBV6-7 is noted as an ORF with a role that remains uncertain. The CDR3 totals 16 residues. The V end was cut by 5 bases, the J end by 6 bases, with 20 bases between. For the CDR3, the DNA is TGTGCCAGCAGTGGAATAAGACGCAGGGTTCCCAATGAGCAGTTCTTC. As protein: CASSGIRRRVPNEQFF.